The 10 T cell receptor beta chains in this list originate from one sample, sequenced in a study of blood T cells in healthy people across ages. With a J-beta primer mix and a sample-barcoded 5' primer, a second PCR ran about 6 to 11 cycles. A single record per CDR3 protein comes from TCRdb applying MiXCR to the 5' RACE reads. Counted here are about 780,000 distinct CDR3 sequences, 35% to 50% occurring once; the ten biggest clones make up 18%. Sample: blood. Receptors were obtained from an elderly man in good health.

V and J are TRBV12-3 or TRBV12-4 and TRBJ1-1, with D perhaps matching TRBD1 (5 bases). V was clipped by 6 bases and J by 0 bases, with 17 bases between them. CDR3 length: 16 amino acids. CDR3 sequence: CASRPFGGWMNTEAFF. Written as DNA, the CDR3 is TGTGCCAGCAGGCCCTTCGGGGGGTGGATGAACACTGAAGCTTTCTTT.

The chain is built from TRBV7-9 and TRBJ1-4; D uncertain. The germline V gene has CDR1 SEHNR and CDR2 FQNEAQ (reference sequence). With 4 bases removed from V and 7 bases from J, the gap between germline ends came to 16 bases. The CDR3 is 15 residues long. The CDR3 DNA follows: TGTGCCAGCAGCTGGGTGGAGGGAGGATCTGAAAAACTGTTTTTT. Protein: CASSWVEGGSEKLFF.

This clonotype occurred a few times. The V and J genes are TRBV2 and TRBJ2-7, with 7 bases identical to TRBD1. Germline V CDR1 and CDR2: SNHLY, FYNNEI. This CDR3 has 14 amino acids. The V segment lost 5 bases and the J segment 3 bases; nucleotides outside the gene matches: 7. CDR3 DNA sequence: TGTGCCAGCAGTACGATTGGGACAGACTACGAGCAGTACTTC. The encoded protein is CASSTIGTDYEQYF.

As regards this clonotype: Just one base apart from a much larger clone, this may be a read error. This chain connects TRBV29-1 to TRBJ2-7, with D perhaps TRBD2 (5 bases). The CDR3 runs 14 residues. Trimming pared 4 bases from V and 6 bases from J, leaving 19 bases between. Germline values: CDR1 SQVTM, CDR2 ANQGSEA. CDR3 nucleotide sequence: TGCAGCGTTGCCTTCTCCAGCGGAGGTGGCGAGCAGTACTTC. Amino acids: CSVAFSSGGGEQYF.

Turning to this clonotype: A much larger clone lies a single base off, so this may be a read error. The V call is TRBV7-2, the J call TRBJ2-1; 7 nucleotides line up with TRBD2. Per germline, CDR1 SGHTA and CDR2 FQGNSA. The CDR3 is made up of 15 amino acids. V dropped 5 bases and J dropped 6; count of bases not matched to a gene: 10. CDR3 in amino acids: CASSPRTRLGNEQFF. CDR3 nucleotide sequence: TGTGCCAGCAGCCCGAGGACTAGGTTGGGCAATGAGCAGTTCTTC.

The chain couples TRBV29-1 to TRBJ2-5, with 8 bases matching TRBD1. Germline loops: CDR1 SQVTM, CDR2 ANQGSEA. CDR3 size: 12 residues. J lost 11 bases, V lost 7 bases, and 12 bases had no gene match. CDR3 sequence (DNA): TGCAGCGGAGGACAGGGTTCCGATGAGCAGTACTTC. It yields the protein CSGGQGSDEQYF.

This clonotype has just a few counts. V is TRBV12-3 or TRBV12-4 and J is TRBJ2-7; D is ambiguous. The CDR3 consists of 13 residues. Trimming left V 1 base short and J 6 bases short, with 10 bases between. This CDR3 is CASSLGQAREQYF. DNA for the CDR3: TGTGCCAGCAGTTTAGGGCAGGCCCGCGAGCAGTACTTC.

The CDR3 sequence: CATRLAGSYNEQFF. As DNA, the CDR3 is TGTGCCACCAGGCTAGCGGGTTCCTACAATGAGCAGTTCTTC. The V call is TRBV7-9, the J call TRBJ2-1; 8 nucleotides align to TRBD2. Germline CDR1 reads SEHNR; CDR2 reads FQNEAQ (reference sequence). Germline trimming cut 10 bases from V and 1 base from J; bases unmatched to any gene: 6. The CDR3 runs to 14 residues.

The chain couples TRBV7-2 to TRBJ2-5; D not certain. CDR3 length: 12 residues. The V and J ends lost 2 bases and 11 bases respectively, with 12 bases between them. Germline CDR1 and CDR2: SGHTA and FQGNSA. The CDR3: CASSLNGIEQYF. DNA of the CDR3: TGTGCCAGCAGCTTAAATGGGATTGAGCAGTACTTC.

This sequence joins TRBV7-3 and TRBJ2-3; D might be TRBD2 (7 bases). The V and J ends lost 5 bases and 4 bases respectively, with 13 bases between them. Germline V CDR1 and CDR2: SGHTA, FQGTGA. This CDR3 contains 14 residues. DNA of the CDR3: TGTGCCAGCAGCCCGGTAGGGGGGGCAGATACGCAGTATTTT. Translating it yields CASSPVGGADTQYF.